This T cell receptor beta chain was recovered during a study of blood T cells in healthy people across ages. Germline V gives CDR1 SNHLY, CDR2 FYNNEI. V was pared by 5 bases and J by 4 bases, with 15 bases between. This CDR3 contains 15 residues. General observations from the study: Donors of long life had a larger count of naive CD4+ cells and greater diversity than aged donors.

This clonotype is a singleton in its sample. The antigen is undetermined. Using a J-beta primer mix together with a sample-barcoded 5' primer, a second PCR was run for roughly 6 to 12 cycles. All cDNA molecules were each tagged by a template-switch adaptor with 12 random nucleotides. Every sample produced at least 2.5 million CDR3-containing paired-end reads. TCRdb passed the 5' RACE reads through MiXCR, listing each CDR3 protein once. This table has around 2 million distinct CDR3 sequences, about two fifths appearing once. Healthy Caucasian individuals from Russia aged 6 to 90 served as donors. The sequence was obtained from a human donor in good health. Material: blood. V gene TRBV2 combines with J gene TRBJ1-5; TRBD1 is a possible D gene (5 bases). CDR3 residues: CASSRVGDQNQPQHF. As DNA, the CDR3 is TGTGCCAGCAGTCGCGTAGGGGACCAGAATCAGCCCCAGCATTTT.